These 9 T cell receptor beta chains were all obtained from the same sample, sequenced in a study of blood T cells in healthy people across ages (dated by TCRdb to between 2014 and 2017). Libraries were constructed by 5' RACE. Sequenced using an Illumina HiSeq 2500. A second PCR of about 7 to 12 cycles was run with a J-beta primer mix and a sample-barcoded 5' primer. TCRdb took the public reads, trimmed them with fastp at Q25, ran MiXCR for clone calling and kept in-frame beta chains. Here each entry gathers all rows of one CDR3 protein and keeps the most common genes and DNA. The sample table holds 800,000 to 950,000 distinct CDR3 sequences, of which roughly 29% were seen once. Of the sample, about 9.4% is held by the ten largest clones. These data also formed part of another study, on T cells of mothers and their children.

Sample: blood. The source of these receptors is a middle-aged woman in good health.

CDR3 nucleotide sequence: TGTGCCAGTCGCTTGGGGGGGGAGACCCAGTACTTC. Protein sequence: CASRLGGETQYF. The rearrangement uses TRBV2 and TRBJ2-5; 7 nucleotides match TRBD2. V trimming: 9 bases; J trimming: 5 bases; junction bases outside the gene matches: 6. Per germline, CDR1 SNHLY and CDR2 FYNNEI. The CDR3 runs 12 residues.

This clonotype was seen ten or more times. The germline gene is not matched at one end of the junction; a read error may be the cause. The rearrangement joins TRBV5-1 to TRBJ1-1; the D gene is possibly TRBD1 (6 bases). This CDR3 comprises 13 residues. CDR1 SGHRS and CDR2 YFSETQ come from the germline V gene. Here the CDR3 reads CASSLAGDTEAFF. The CDR3 nucleotides read TGTGCCAGCAGCTTAGCAGGGGACACTGAAGCTTTCTTT.

V gene TRBV25-1 combines with J gene TRBJ2-7, with a weak D call TRBD2 (7 bases). V dropped 6 bases and J dropped 6 bases, with 21 bases sitting between them. The germline V gene has CDR1 MGHDK and CDR2 SYGVNS. The CDR3 totals 15 residues. CDR3 in DNA: TGTGCCAGCAGCAGACAACTAATGGGGGGGCGCGAGCAGTACTTC. This sequence encodes CASSRQLMGGREQYF.

V and J are TRBV4-3 and TRBJ2-1; 8 bases align to TRBD1. The CDR3 contains 16 residues. Per germline, CDR1 LGHNA and CDR2 YSLEER. With 0 bases clipped from V and 10 bases from J, the junction kept 11 bases outside the gene matches. CDR3 sequence (DNA): TGCGCCAGCAGCCAAGAGCTGGGACAGGACTCCTACGAGCAGTTCTTC. It translates to CASSQELGQDSYEQFF.

Only a few counts were recorded for this clonotype. The J gene is TRBJ1-1, the V gene TRBV4-1, with D hard to call. Trimming removed 3 bases from V and 0 bases from J, with 8 bases in between. This CDR3 contains 14 residues. Germline CDR1 and CDR2: MGHRA and YSYEKL. The CDR3 reads CASSQVVMNTEAFF. The CDR3 region has the DNA TGCGCCAGCAGCCAGGTAGTGATGAACACTGAAGCTTTCTTT.

This clonotype was recorded a few times. The chain combines TRBV5-1 with TRBJ2-5; 7 nucleotides match TRBD2. The V and J ends lost 3 bases and 0 bases, in that order; junction bases with no gene match: 8. The CDR3 consists of 16 residues. Germline loops: CDR1 SGHRS, CDR2 YFSETQ. The CDR3 DNA is TGCGCCAGCAGCTCTGGACGAGCGGGGAACCAAGAGACCCAGTACTTC. Its protein product is CASSSGRAGNQETQYF.

A word on this clonotype: Given a much more abundant clone one base away, this may be a read error. CDR3 in amino acids: CASSQELVNFYNEQYF. As DNA, the CDR3 is TGCGCCAGCAGCCAAGAACTAGTAAATTTCTACAATGAGCAGTACTTC. V usage is TRBV4-3 and J usage is TRBJ2-1, with D perhaps matching TRBD2 (5 bases). Near its end, the DNA agrees better with TRBJ2-7, so the J call may be wrong. The CDR3 spans 16 residues. Germline V CDR1 and CDR2: LGHNA, YSLEER.

As concerns this clonotype: This may be a read error: a much more frequent sequence differs by one nucleotide. The CDR3 here is CASSGGSADTQYF. The CDR3 nucleotides read TGTGCCAGCAGTGGAGGGAGCGCAGATACGCAGTATTTT. The chain links TRBV6-4 to TRBJ2-3, with TRBD2 as a possible D gene (5 bases). V shed 4 bases and J shed 4 bases, with 9 bases lying between them. Germline CDR1 MRHNA, CDR2 SNTAGT. This CDR3 has 13 residues.

CDR3 loop: CASSSLRDRGRNFPEAFF. CDR3 DNA sequence: TGTGCCAGCAGCTCCCTCCGGGACAGGGGCAGGAACTTCCCTGAAGCTTTCTTT. The V call is TRBV11-2, the J call TRBJ1-1; 10 nucleotides match TRBD1. Germline V gene data show CDR1 as SGHAT and CDR2 as FQNNGV. The CDR3 spans 18 residues. The V and J ends lost 4 bases and 6 bases, in that order; junction bases with no gene match: 17.